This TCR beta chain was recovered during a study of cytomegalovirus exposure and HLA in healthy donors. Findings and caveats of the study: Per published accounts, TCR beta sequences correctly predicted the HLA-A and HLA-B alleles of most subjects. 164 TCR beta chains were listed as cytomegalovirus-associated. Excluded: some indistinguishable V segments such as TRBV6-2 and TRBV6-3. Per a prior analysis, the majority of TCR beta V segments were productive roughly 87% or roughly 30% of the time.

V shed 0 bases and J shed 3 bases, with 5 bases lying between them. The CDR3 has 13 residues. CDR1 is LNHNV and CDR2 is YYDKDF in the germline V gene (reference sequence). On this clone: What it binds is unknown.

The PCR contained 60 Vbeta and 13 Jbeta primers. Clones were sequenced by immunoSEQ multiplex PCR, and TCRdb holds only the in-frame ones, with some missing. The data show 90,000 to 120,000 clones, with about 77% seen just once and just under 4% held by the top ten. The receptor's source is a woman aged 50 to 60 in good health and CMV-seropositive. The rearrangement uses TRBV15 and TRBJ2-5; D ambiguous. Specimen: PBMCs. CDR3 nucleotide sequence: TGTGCCACCAGCAGAGATCTAAAAGAGACCCAGTACTTC. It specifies CATSRDLKETQYF.